The source of this TCR beta chain is a study of blood T cell repertoires in COVID-19. Whole-study context: The analysed material was cDNA or gDNA that came from T cells, B-cell-depleted T cells, or PBMCs.

The assay was immunoSEQ multiplex PCR, and TCRdb's table has in-frame clones only and misses some. The data hold about 320,000 clones, with roughly nine tenths observed a single time. Germline V lookup: CDR1 SGHRS, CDR2 YFSETQ. The V and J ends lost 4 bases and 4 bases, in that order; junction bases with no gene match: 6. The length of the CDR3 is 15 residues. The sequenced sample was peripheral blood. The rearrangement links TRBV5-1 to TRBJ2-2; 8 bases map to TRBD1. The sequence was obtained from a woman aged 25 to 39 with COVID-19, enrolled during active disease. CDR3 nucleotide sequence: TGCGCCAGCAGCATGGACAGGGCGGGCACCGGGGAGCTGTTTTTT. Its translation is CASSMDRAGTGELFF.